A single sample gave rise to the 27 T cell receptor beta chains below, sequenced in a study of naive and memory T cell subsets. Both TRBC1 and TRBC2 were covered by a beta constant-region primer of two equimolar oligonucleotides. Each CDR3 protein gets one entry after TCRdb re-called the UMI-ligation and nested PCR reads with MiXCR. Of 130,000 to 150,000 distinct CDR3 sequences in the sample, around 15% were seen once. The source material was naive CD4+ T cells from blood. All receptors derive from a human donor in good health.

The chain is built from TRBV5-4 and TRBJ1-4, with TRBD1 identical over 8 bases. The CDR3 loop spans 14 amino acids. V shed 4 bases, J shed 11 bases, and the junction held 10 bases outside the gene matches. CDR1 is SGHNT, CDR2 YYREEE, per germline (reference sequence). CDR3 in DNA: TGTGCCAGCAGCCCGGAACACAACAGGGGGAAACTGTTTTTT. It yields the protein CASSPEHNRGKLFF.

In this sample, this clonotype turned up a few times. This chain connects TRBV3-1 to TRBJ2-7; TRBD2 agrees at 14 bases. The CDR3 extends over 17 amino acids. CDR1 and CDR2 from the germline V gene are LGHDT and YNNKEL (reference sequence). J was trimmed by 3 bases and V by 4 bases; bases with no gene match: 8. CDR3 protein: CASSRGTSGRVNYEQYF. The DNA for the CDR3 is TGTGCCAGCAGCCGGGGGACTAGCGGGAGAGTTAACTACGAGCAGTACTTC.

This clonotype came up a few times. CDR3 residues: CSATEGRLADYNEQFF. The CDR3 nucleotides are TGCAGTGCCACAGAGGGGAGACTAGCGGATTACAATGAGCAGTTCTTC. The chain is built from TRBV20-1 and TRBJ2-1; 9 nucleotides align to TRBD2. The CDR3 runs 16 residues. Germline loops: CDR1 DFQATT, CDR2 SNEGSKA (reference sequence). J lost 4 bases, V lost 6 bases, and 13 bases had no gene match.

Only a few counts were recorded for this clonotype. The chain joins TRBV12-3 or TRBV12-4 to TRBJ2-3; TRBD2 agrees at 10 bases. The CDR3 loop spans 15 amino acids. V gave up 5 bases and J gave up 6 bases; unmatched junction bases: 8. CDR3 residues: CASSLLLAGADTQYF. CDR3 coding DNA: TGTGCCAGCAGTCTGCTCCTAGCGGGAGCGGATACGCAGTATTTT.

The sample holds a few counts of this clonotype. The chain's CDR3 is CASSLKSNQPQHF. As DNA, the CDR3 is TGTGCCAGCAGTTTGAAGAGCAATCAGCCCCAGCATTTT. The gene calls are TRBV12-3 or TRBV12-4 and TRBJ1-5, with D uncertain. The CDR3 sequence is 13 residues long. Trimming took off 3 bases at V and 1 base at J, with 4 bases between the two ends.

This chain joins TRBV7-2 and TRBJ1-2; D is possibly TRBD1 (5 bases). Germline CDR1 and CDR2: SGHTA and FQGNSA. This CDR3 has 14 amino acids. Trimming shortened V by 2 bases and J by 4 bases, and 11 bases separated the two germline ends. DNA for the CDR3: TGTGCCAGCAGCTTAACAGGACTGATCTATGGCTACACCTTC. Its translation is CASSLTGLIYGYTF. Variable domain in full (rest from reference TRBV7-2 and TRBJ1-2): GAGVSQSPSNKVTEKGKDVELRCDPISGHTALYWYRQSLGQGLEFLIYFQGNSAPDKSGLPSDRFSAERTGGSVSTLTIQRTQQEDSAVYLCASSLTGLIYGYTFGSGTRLTVV.

This clonotype appeared a few times. The chain employs TRBV29-1 and TRBJ2-1; TRBD1 matches 9 bases. V shed 0 bases and J 0 bases; nucleotides not matched to a gene: 3. This CDR3 comprises 16 residues. CDR1 is SQVTM, CDR2 ANQGSEA, per germline. CDR3 protein: CSVEEGTGSSYNEQFF. The CDR3, as DNA: TGCAGCGTTGAAGAGGGGACAGGGAGCTCCTACAATGAGCAGTTCTTC.

The J gene is TRBJ2-4, the V gene TRBV7-2; TRBD1 agrees at 10 bases. Unmatched junction bases numbered 6, after V lost 5 bases and J lost 5 bases. The CDR3 spans 15 residues. The germline V gene encodes CDR1 SGHTA and CDR2 FQGNSA. The CDR3 reads CASSPGDRGQNIQYF. The DNA for the CDR3 is TGTGCCAGCAGCCCGGGGGACAGGGGCCAAAACATTCAGTACTTC.

The chain recombines TRBV29-1 with TRBJ1-1, with D uncertain. CDR3 length: 13 residues. V was clipped by 3 bases and J by 0 bases, with 8 bases between them. Looked up from germline, CDR1 is SQVTM and CDR2 is ANQGSEA. The CDR3 sequence: CSVDEPMNTEAFF. The CDR3 nucleotides read TGCAGCGTTGATGAGCCCATGAACACTGAAGCTTTCTTT.

The chain is built from TRBV7-9 and TRBJ1-2, with 7 positions matching TRBD1. Germline CDR1 reads SEHNR; CDR2 reads FQNEAQ (reference sequence). The junction had 14 bases not matched to a gene; V was cut back by 8 bases and J by 8 bases. The CDR3 has 14 residues. The CDR3 sequence: CASPPTGSARGYTF. The CDR3 bases are TGTGCCAGCCCACCGACAGGGTCCGCCCGGGGCTACACCTTC.

The gene calls are TRBV10-2 and TRBJ1-3, with unresolved D. The CDR3 totals 14 residues. Germline lookup yields CDR1 WSHSY and CDR2 SAAADI. Trimming removed 6 bases from V and 0 bases from J, with 9 bases in between. The CDR3 sequence is CASRSVGSGNTIYF. In DNA form, the CDR3 reads TGCGCCAGCAGAAGTGTGGGCTCTGGAAACACCATATATTTT.

In the case of this clonotype: The junction does not match germline at one end; this may be a read error. This chain links TRBV19 with TRBJ1-2; 9 bases are shared with TRBD1. The CDR3 length is 16 residues. Germline V gene sequence: CDR1 LNHDA, CDR2 SQIVND (reference sequence). Written as DNA, the CDR3 is TGTGCCAGTGGTATAGAGCCGGGACAGGGCTCCTATGGCTACACCTTC. Residues: CASGIEPGQGSYGYTF.

The genes are TRBV19 and TRBJ1-1; TRBD1 might be the D (5 bases). Trimming took 5 bases from V and 5 from J, leaving 18 bases between them. Germline V CDR1 and CDR2: LNHDA, SQIVND (reference sequence). The CDR3 length is 15 residues. CDR3 DNA sequence: TGTGCCAGTAGTGACCTCAGGAGGGGTCGGACTGAAGCTTTCTTT. It encodes CASSDLRRGRTEAFF.

The gene calls are TRBV7-2 and TRBJ2-1, with 7 bases matching TRBD2. Germline assignment: CDR1 SGHTA and CDR2 FQGNSA. The V and J ends lost 3 bases and 2 bases, in that order; junction bases with no gene match: 7. The CDR3 is 16 residues long. This chain's CDR3 is CASSFQAGSAYNEQFF. As DNA, the CDR3 is TGTGCCAGCAGCTTTCAAGCGGGATCCGCCTACAATGAGCAGTTCTTC.

The V gene is TRBV9, the J gene TRBJ2-1; 7 bases fit TRBD2. The junction had 2 bases not matched to a gene; V was cut back by 0 bases and J by 5 bases. Germline-derived CDR1 and CDR2 are SGDLS and YYNGEE. This CDR3 region has 14 residues. DNA for the CDR3: TGTGCCAGCAGCGTAGCCGGGACTAACAATGAGCAGTTCTTC. It translates to CASSVAGTNNEQFF.

The CDR3: CASSQHHRGPNGYTF. In nucleotides, the CDR3 is TGCGCCAGCAGCCAACACCACAGGGGGCCCAATGGCTACACCTTC. This chain links TRBV4-3 with TRBJ1-2; 9 bases fit TRBD1. The CDR3 length is 15 residues. In germline, CDR1 is LGHNA, CDR2 YSLEER. The V segment lost 2 bases and the J segment 6 bases; nucleotides outside the gene matches: 7.

This rearrangement joins TRBV7-9 to TRBJ1-1; 10 nucleotides align to TRBD1. The CDR3 totals 14 residues. Germline V gives CDR1 SEHNR, CDR2 FQNEAQ (reference sequence). The V and J ends lost 2 bases and 8 bases, in that order; junction bases with no gene match: 5. The CDR3 loop is CASSLRGQGEEAFF. The CDR3 bases are TGTGCCAGCAGCTTAAGAGGACAGGGGGAGGAAGCTTTCTTT.

This clonotype was seen a handful of times. The gene calls are TRBV20-1 and TRBJ2-1; no reliable D call. Germline loops: CDR1 DFQATT, CDR2 SNEGSKA (reference sequence). Deletions cut 3 bases from V and 4 bases from J, with 10 bases between. CDR3 length: 13 residues. CDR3 in DNA: TGCAGTGCTAGTTATGCAAGTTACAATGAGCAGTTCTTC. Protein sequence: CSASYASYNEQFF.

J is TRBJ2-1 and V is TRBV6-2 or TRBV6-3; 7 nucleotides agree with TRBD2. This CDR3 spans 13 amino acids. After removal of 7 bases from V and 0 bases from J, the junction contained 0 bases not matched to a gene. Germline-derived CDR1 and CDR2 are MNHEY and SVGEGT. As DNA, the CDR3 is TGTGCCAGCACGGGGGGCTCCTACAATGAGCAGTTCTTC. It specifies CASTGGSYNEQFF.

This clonotype turned up a few times. The V and J genes are TRBV28 and TRBJ1-1; D is perhaps TRBD1 (5 bases). Germline CDR1 is MDHEN and CDR2 is SYDVKM. The ends were cut back, 6 bases at V and 8 bases at J, with 22 bases in the middle. CDR3 size: 15 residues. CDR3 amino acids: CASSQPGAANPEAFF. CDR3 nucleotide sequence: TGTGCCAGCAGCCAACCTGGGGCAGCTAATCCGGAAGCTTTCTTT.

This clonotype was seen at least ten times. This chain connects TRBV7-2 to TRBJ2-1; 9 bases fit TRBD2. This CDR3 region has 13 residues. From germline, CDR1 is SGHTA and CDR2 FQGNSA. V lost 4 bases, J lost 15 bases, and 10 bases stayed unmatched. Written as DNA, the CDR3 is TGTGCCAGCAGCTCAATGGGACTAGCTGAGTTGTTCTTC. This gives the protein CASSSMGLAELFF.

The chain couples TRBV7-2 to TRBJ2-6, with D tentatively TRBD1 or TRBD2 (5 bases each). This CDR3 has 16 amino acids. Germline V gene lookup returns CDR1 SGHTA and CDR2 FQGNSA. The ends were cut back, 6 bases at V and 0 bases at J, with 12 bases in the middle. In DNA form, the CDR3 reads TGTGCCAGCAGGGTGGGACCGAGCTCTGGGGCCAACGTCCTGACTTTC. Its protein is CASRVGPSSGANVLTF.

The CDR3 here is CAISASQQETQYF. The CDR3 coding sequence is TGTGCCATCAGTGCGTCGCAGCAAGAGACCCAGTACTTC. The chain couples TRBV10-3 to TRBJ2-5; D gene ambiguous. Germline V gene data show CDR1 as ENHRY and CDR2 as SYGVKD. CDR3 length equals 13 residues. Trimming removed 4 bases from V and 2 bases from J, with 8 bases in between.

CDR3 protein: CASSRGTYEQYF. CDR3 bases: TGTGCCAGCAGCCGCGGAACCTACGAGCAGTACTTC. The V and J genes are TRBV25-1 and TRBJ2-7, with D unclear. Trimming left V 6 bases short and J 2 bases short, with 8 bases between. Germline-derived CDR1 and CDR2 are MGHDK and SYGVNS. The CDR3 is 12 amino acids.

This clonotype has just a few counts. This chain joins TRBV24-1 and TRBJ2-6; no definite D call. The CDR3 is made up of 16 amino acids. Trimming pared 4 bases from V and 0 bases from J, leaving 9 bases between. CDR1 is KGHDR and CDR2 is SFDVKD in the germline V gene. The CDR3 sequence is CATSDPTVSGANVLTF. The CDR3 nucleotides read TGTGCCACCAGTGACCCAACGGTCTCTGGGGCCAACGTCCTGACTTTC.

This clonotype was picked up one time. V usage is TRBV7-2 and J usage is TRBJ2-1; D may be TRBD1 (5 bases). The CDR3 runs 13 residues. With 3 bases removed from V and 7 bases from J, the gap between germline ends came to 10 bases. Germline CDR1 SGHTA, CDR2 FQGNSA. The DNA of the CDR3 is TGTGCCAGCAGCTTGTGGCAGGGAAATGAGCAGTTCTTC. Protein: CASSLWQGNEQFF. Complete variable domain (other parts from reference TRBV7-2 and TRBJ2-1): GAGVSQSPSNKVTEKGKDVELRCDPISGHTALYWYRQSLGQGLEFLIYFQGNSAPDKSGLPSDRFSAERTGGSVSTLTIQRTQQEDSAVYLCASSLWQGNEQFFGPGTRLTVL.

This chain joins TRBV10-3 and TRBJ2-3; TRBD2 matches 7 bases. CDR3 size: 14 residues. Trimming took 4 bases from V and 4 from J; bases not matched to a gene: 5. Germline CDR1 reads ENHRY; CDR2 reads SYGVKD. The DNA of the CDR3 is TGTGCCATCAGTGTCCGGGACTACTCAGATACGCAGTATTTT. Its protein product is CAISVRDYSDTQYF.